This paragraph reports one T cell receptor beta chain. These data come from a study of blood T cell repertoires in COVID-19. Study-wide background: In Cohort 3, a recovered donor had either two negative PCRs, clearance, or symptom resolution. Acute-phase and convalescent COVID-19 samples originated in the United States, Italy and Spain.

Germline CDR1 is SQVTM and CDR2 is ANQGSEA. This CDR3 is 14 amino acids long. V was pared by 6 bases and J by 4 bases, with 4 bases of the junction left unmatched. Source study methods: Reference gene primer amplification in the assay estimated nucleated cell counts. TCRdb's table, derived via immunoSEQ multiplex PCR, lists solely in-frame clones and lacks some. The DNA was the basis for D and trimming; V, J and clone size are from that table. The profile covers about 270,000 clones, with more than 75% appearing a single time and 2% to 2.5% taken by the ten largest. The genes are TRBV29-1 and TRBJ2-5; 14 bases fit TRBD2. Material: PBMCs or T cells enriched from blood (not recorded which). The TCR comes from a woman aged 55-70 years in a cohort exposed to, infected with or recovered from COVID-19 (not recorded which). CDR3 nucleotides: TGCAGCGTCGTAGGACTAGCGGGAGGAGAGACCCAGTACTTC. Translation: CSVVGLAGGETQYF.